The present entry profiles one T cell receptor (beta chain) with its context. This receptor's antigen is unknown. Within one base of it there is no much larger clone, and no base qualities were kept. These data are taken from a study of breast tumors, draining lymph nodes, adjacent tissues (dated by TCRdb to 2016 to 2017). The study in broad terms: Breast cancer patients provided tumor, adjacent nontumor tissue and axillary lymph nodes, and the study compared the TCR beta repertoires across these three sources. The study aimed to assess the relationships and possible T-cell exchange between tumor, surrounding tissue and draining lymph node repertoires in human breast cancer.

Adjacent samples consisted of nontumor breast tissue surrounding the tumor. The run used an Illumina HiSeq 2000. Multiplex PCR amplification was used to build the TCR beta chain libraries. The amplified TCR beta chain products were analyzed by high-throughput sequencing. The public reads were quality trimmed at Q25 with fastp and then assembled into clones with MiXCR by TCRdb, keeping productive beta chains. Rows matching on CDR3 protein sequence are summarized as one entry with the most common DNA and genes. The table for this sample lists fewer than 15,000 distinct CDR3 sequences; 62% of them were counted only once. The ten largest clones take up around 47% of the sample. V is cut by 6 bases and J by 0 bases, and the space between the germline ends is 10 bases. The CDR3 covers 14 residues, taking in both the cysteine and the phenylalanine. CDR3 DNA is the only sequence kept; it has 42 bases, read in frame from the first base. CDR1 and CDR2, per the germline V gene, are MNHNS and SASEGT.

What the study reported, not specific to this receptor: Tumor T-cell repertoires showed less diversity than lymph node repertoires and more diversity than nontumor tissue repertoires, and tumor T-cell repertoires showed preferential V and J gene usage. The data were judged consistent with most tumor T cells deriving from the lymph node and then expanding within tumor tissue. The similarity between tumor and nontumor tissue repertoires was significantly greater in luminal-like breast cancer than in basal-like breast cancer. The conclusion that tumor T cells originate in lymph nodes was presented as consistent with a hypothesis rather than as directly demonstrated.

This clonotype originated in a female donor with breast cancer. Some clones in this sample may be carry-over from other donors' samples. The V gene is TRBV6-1 and the J gene is TRBJ2-3; perhaps TRBD2 is the D gene, with 5 bases matching. The sequenced material came from tumor-adjacent breast tissue. In nucleotide form, the sequence is TGTGCCAGCAGAGCCGGGATTAGCACAGATACGCAGTATTTT. Translated, this gives CASRAGISTDTQYF.